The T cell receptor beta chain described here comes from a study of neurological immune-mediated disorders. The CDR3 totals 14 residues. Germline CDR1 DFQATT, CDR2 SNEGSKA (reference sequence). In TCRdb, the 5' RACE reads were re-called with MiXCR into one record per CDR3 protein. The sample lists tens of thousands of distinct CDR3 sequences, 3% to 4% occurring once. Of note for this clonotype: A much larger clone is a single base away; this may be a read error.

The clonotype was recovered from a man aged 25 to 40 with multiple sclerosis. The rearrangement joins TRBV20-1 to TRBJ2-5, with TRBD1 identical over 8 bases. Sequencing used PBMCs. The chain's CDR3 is CGARGTGPQETQYF. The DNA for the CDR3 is TGCGGTGCTAGAGGGACAGGACCTCAAGAGACCCAGTACTTC.